This TCR beta chain stems from a study of cytomegalovirus exposure and HLA in healthy donors. The primer mix had 60 Vbeta and 13 Jbeta primers. Sequenced by immunoSEQ multiplex PCR; TCRdb stores in-frame clones only, minus some. The table shows 190,000 or so clones, with roughly four fifths occurring only once. Overall study findings and caveats: A later analysis linked fewer than 20,000 TCR beta sequences to HLA alleles at 0.05 false discovery rate. Reports showed the classifier diagnosing cytomegalovirus status with high specificity and sensitivity.

This clone was seen only once. Its cognate antigen is unknown. The sequence derives from a man over 45 in good health and CMV-seronegative. Sequencing was performed on PBMCs.

CDR3 DNA sequence: TGCGCCAGCAGCTTCCCTAGCGGGGGGACCTACGAGCAGTACTTC. Translating gives CASSFPSGGTYEQYF. V and J are TRBV5-1 and TRBJ2-7, with 11 bases identical to TRBD2. Losses at the gene ends were 2 bases for V and 2 bases for J; bases not matched to a gene: 3. The germline gives CDR1 SGHRS, CDR2 YFSETQ. The CDR3 is 15 residues long.